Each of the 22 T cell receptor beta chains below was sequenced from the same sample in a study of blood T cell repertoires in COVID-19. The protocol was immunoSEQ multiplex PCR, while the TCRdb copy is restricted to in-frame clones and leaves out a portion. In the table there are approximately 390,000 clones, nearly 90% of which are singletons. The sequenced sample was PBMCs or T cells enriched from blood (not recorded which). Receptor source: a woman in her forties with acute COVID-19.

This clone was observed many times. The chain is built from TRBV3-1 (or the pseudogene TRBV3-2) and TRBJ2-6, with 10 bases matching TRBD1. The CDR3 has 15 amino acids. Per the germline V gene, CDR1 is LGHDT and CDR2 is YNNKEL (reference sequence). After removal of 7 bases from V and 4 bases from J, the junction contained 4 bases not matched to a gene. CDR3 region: CASNRQGAGANVLTF. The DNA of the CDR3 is TGTGCCAGCAATAGACAGGGGGCAGGGGCCAACGTCCTGACTTTC.

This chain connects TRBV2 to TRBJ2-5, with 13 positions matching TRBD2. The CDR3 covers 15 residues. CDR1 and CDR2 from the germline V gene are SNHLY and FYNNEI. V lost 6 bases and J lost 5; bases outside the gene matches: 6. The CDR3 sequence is CASSRTGLAGETQYF. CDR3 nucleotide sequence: TGTGCCAGCAGCCGGACGGGACTAGCGGGGGAGACCCAGTACTTC.

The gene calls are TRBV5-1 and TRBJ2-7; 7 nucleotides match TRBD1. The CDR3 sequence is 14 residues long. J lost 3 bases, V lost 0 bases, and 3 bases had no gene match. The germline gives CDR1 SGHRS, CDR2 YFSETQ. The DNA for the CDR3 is TGCGCCAGCAGCTTGGACGGGACAGACTACGAGCAGTACTTC. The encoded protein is CASSLDGTDYEQYF. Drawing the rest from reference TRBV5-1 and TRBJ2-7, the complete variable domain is KAGVTQTPRYLIKTRGQQVTLSCSPISGHRSVSWYQQTPGQGLQFLFEYFSETQRNKGNFPGRFSGRQFSNSRSEMNVSTLELGDSALYLCASSLDGTDYEQYFGPGTRLTVT.

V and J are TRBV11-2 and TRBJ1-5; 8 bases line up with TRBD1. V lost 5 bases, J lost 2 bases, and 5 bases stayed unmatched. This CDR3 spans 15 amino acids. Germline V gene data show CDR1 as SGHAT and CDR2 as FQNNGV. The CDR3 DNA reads TGTGCCAGCAGCCCGACAGGGGTTGGCAATCAGCCCCAGCATTTT. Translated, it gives CASSPTGVGNQPQHF.

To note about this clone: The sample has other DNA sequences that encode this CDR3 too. The CDR3 region has the DNA TGTGCCAGCAGTGAAGCGTTGGGGGGGACTGAAGCTTTCTTT. It encodes CASSEALGGTEAFF. V usage is TRBV2 and J usage is TRBJ1-1; a possible D gene is TRBD1 (5 bases). V gave up 0 bases and J gave up 5 bases, with 10 bases separating them. This CDR3 is built from 14 residues. Germline values: CDR1 SNHLY, CDR2 FYNNEI.

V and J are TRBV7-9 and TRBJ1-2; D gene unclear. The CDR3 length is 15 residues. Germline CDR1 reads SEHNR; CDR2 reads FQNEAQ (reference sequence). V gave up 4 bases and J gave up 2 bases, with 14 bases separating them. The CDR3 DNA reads TGTGCCAGCAGCTCCCTCTTAGCCGGGAACTATGGCTACACCTTC. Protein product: CASSSLLAGNYGYTF.

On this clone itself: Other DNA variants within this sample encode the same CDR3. CDR3 protein: CASSSGTASYEQYF. The CDR3 DNA follows: TGCGCCAGCAGCTCCGGGACAGCATCCTACGAGCAGTACTTC. This rearrangement joins TRBV5-1 to TRBJ2-7; 7 bases align to TRBD1. Germline V lookup: CDR1 SGHRS, CDR2 YFSETQ. The CDR3 is made up of 14 amino acids. Trimming cost V 3 bases and J 1 base; bases outside gene matches: 4.

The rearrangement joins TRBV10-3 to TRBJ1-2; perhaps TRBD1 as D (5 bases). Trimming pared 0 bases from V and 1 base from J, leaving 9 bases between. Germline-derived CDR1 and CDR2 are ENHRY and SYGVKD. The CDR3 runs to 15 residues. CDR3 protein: CAISESAGLNYGYTF. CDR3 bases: TGTGCCATCAGTGAGTCCGCAGGGCTTAACTATGGCTACACCTTC.

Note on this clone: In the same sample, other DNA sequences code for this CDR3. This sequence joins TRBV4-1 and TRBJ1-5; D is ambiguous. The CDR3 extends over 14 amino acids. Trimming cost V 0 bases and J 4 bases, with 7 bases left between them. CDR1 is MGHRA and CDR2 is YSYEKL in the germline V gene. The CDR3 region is CASSQDRGNQPQHF. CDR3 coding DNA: TGCGCCAGCAGCCAAGATCGCGGGAATCAGCCCCAGCATTTT.

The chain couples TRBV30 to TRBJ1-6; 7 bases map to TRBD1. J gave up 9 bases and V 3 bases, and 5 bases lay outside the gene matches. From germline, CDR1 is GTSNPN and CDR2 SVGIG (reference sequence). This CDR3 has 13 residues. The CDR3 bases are TGTGCCTGGAGCGGAGGGGGCTTTTCACCCCTCCACTTT. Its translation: CAWSGGGFSPLHF.

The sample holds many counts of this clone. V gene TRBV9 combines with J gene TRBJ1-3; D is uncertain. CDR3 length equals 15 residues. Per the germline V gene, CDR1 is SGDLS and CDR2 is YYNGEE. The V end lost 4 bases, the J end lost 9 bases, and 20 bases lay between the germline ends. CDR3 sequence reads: CASSPSGSPGGTIYF. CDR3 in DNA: TGTGCCAGCAGCCCCTCTGGATCTCCGGGTGGCACCATATATTTT. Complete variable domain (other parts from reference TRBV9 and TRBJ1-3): DSGVTQTPKHLITATGQRVTLRCSPRSGDLSVYWYQQSLDQGLQFLIQYYNGEERAKGNILERFSAQQFPDLHSELNLSSLELGDSALYFCASSPSGSPGGTIYFGEGSWLTVV.

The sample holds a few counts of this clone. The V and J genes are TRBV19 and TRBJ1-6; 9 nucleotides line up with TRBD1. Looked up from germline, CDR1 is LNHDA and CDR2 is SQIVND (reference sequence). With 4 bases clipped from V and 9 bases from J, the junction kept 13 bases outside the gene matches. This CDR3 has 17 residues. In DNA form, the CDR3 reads TGTGCCAGTAGTAACCTATTACGGGACAGGGTCAGTTCACCCCTCCACTTT. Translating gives CASSNLLRDRVSSPLHF.

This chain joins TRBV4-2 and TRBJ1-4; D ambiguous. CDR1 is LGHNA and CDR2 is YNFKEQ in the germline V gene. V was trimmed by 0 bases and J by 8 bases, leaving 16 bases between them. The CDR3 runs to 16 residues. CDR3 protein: CASSQDGSGFREKLFF. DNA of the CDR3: TGTGCCAGCAGCCAAGATGGATCAGGATTCAGGGAAAAACTGTTTTTT.

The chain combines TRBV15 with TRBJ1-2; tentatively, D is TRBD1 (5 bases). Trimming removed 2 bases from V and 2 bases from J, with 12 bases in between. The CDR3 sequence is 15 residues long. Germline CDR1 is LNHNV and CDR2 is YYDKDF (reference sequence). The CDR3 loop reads CATSRKARANYGYTF. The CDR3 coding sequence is TGTGCCACCAGCAGAAAGGCCAGGGCGAACTATGGCTACACCTTC.

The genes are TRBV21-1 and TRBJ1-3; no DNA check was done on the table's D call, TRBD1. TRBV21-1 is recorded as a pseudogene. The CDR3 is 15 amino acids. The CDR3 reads CASSKVGTVGNTIYF. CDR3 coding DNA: TGTGCCAGCAGCAAAGTGGGCACAGTTGGAAACACCATATATTTT.

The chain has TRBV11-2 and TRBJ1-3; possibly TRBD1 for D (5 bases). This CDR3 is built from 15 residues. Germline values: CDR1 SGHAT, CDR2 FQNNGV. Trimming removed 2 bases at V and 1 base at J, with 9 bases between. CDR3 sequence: CASSLLRVSGNTIYF. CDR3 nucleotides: TGTGCCAGCAGCTTACTCAGGGTGTCTGGAAACACCATATATTTT.

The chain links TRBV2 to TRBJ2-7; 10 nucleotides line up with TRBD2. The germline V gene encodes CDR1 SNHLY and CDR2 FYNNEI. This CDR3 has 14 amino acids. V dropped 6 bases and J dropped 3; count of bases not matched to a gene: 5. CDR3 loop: CASRDTSGVYEQYF. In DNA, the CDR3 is TGTGCCAGCAGGGATACTAGCGGGGTCTACGAGCAGTACTTC. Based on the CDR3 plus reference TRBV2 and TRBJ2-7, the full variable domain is EPEVTQTPSHQVTQMGQEVILRCVPISNHLYFYWYRQILGQKVEFLVSFYNNEISEKSEIFDDQFSVERPDGSNFTLKIRSTKLEDSAMYFCASRDTSGVYEQYFGPGTRLTVT.

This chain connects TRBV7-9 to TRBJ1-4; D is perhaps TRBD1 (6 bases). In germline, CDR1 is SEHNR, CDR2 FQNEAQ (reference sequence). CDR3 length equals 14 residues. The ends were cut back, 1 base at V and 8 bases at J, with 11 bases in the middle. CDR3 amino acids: CASSLEAQGEKLFF. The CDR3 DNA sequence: TGTGCCAGCAGCTTAGAGGCTCAGGGGGAAAAACTGTTTTTT.

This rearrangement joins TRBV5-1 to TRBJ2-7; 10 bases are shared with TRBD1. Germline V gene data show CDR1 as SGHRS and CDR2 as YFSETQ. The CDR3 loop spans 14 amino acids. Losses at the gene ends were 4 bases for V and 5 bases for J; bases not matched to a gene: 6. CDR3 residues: CASSRGQGPDEQYF. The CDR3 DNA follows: TGCGCCAGCAGCCGGGGACAGGGGCCGGACGAGCAGTACTTC. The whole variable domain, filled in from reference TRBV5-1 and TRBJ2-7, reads KAGVTQTPRYLIKTRGQQVTLSCSPISGHRSVSWYQQTPGQGLQFLFEYFSETQRNKGNFPGRFSGRQFSNSRSEMNVSTLELGDSALYLCASSRGQGPDEQYFGPGTRLTVT.

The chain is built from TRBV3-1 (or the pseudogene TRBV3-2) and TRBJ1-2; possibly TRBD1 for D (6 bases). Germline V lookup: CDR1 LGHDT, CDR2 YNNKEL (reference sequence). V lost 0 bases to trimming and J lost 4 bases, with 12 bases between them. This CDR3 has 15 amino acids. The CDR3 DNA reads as TGTGCCAGCAGCCAAGATAACAGGGCAAGCTATGGCTACACCTTC. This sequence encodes CASSQDNRASYGYTF.

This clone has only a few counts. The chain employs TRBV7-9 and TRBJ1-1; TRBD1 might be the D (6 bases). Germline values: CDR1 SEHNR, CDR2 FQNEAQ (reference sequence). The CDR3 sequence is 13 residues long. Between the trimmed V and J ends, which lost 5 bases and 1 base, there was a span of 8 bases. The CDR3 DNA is TGTGCCAGCAGCGCGACAGGGAACACTGAAGCTTTCTTT. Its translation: CASSATGNTEAFF.

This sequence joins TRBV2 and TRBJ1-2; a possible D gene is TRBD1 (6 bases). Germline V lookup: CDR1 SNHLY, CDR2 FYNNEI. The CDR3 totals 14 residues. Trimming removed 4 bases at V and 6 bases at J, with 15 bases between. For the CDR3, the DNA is TGTGCCAGCAGTGGAAGAGGGGGGGATAATGGCTACACCTTC. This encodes CASSGRGGDNGYTF.